A single sample is the source of the 24 T cell receptor beta chains below, sequenced in a study of Ad26.COV2.S vaccination and SARS-CoV-2 variants. The sample's treatment: around 19 received Ad26.COV2.S at low or high dose, single or two shots; about 5 received placebo; per-sample allocation not given. Sampling occurred on day 63 after the first vaccine or placebo injection. Some clones are missing from TCRdb's copy, which holds only in-frame ones; the method was immunoSEQ multiplex PCR. Among around 300,000 clones listed, about nine tenths were seen once. Specimen: peripheral blood, collected in a trial of Ad26.COV2.S vaccine versus placebo. Receptor source: a person between 18 and 65 years old who received the Ad26.COV2.S COVID-19 vaccine or a placebo.

This clone was recorded once. This chain joins TRBV12-3 or TRBV12-4 and TRBJ1-1; TRBD1 aligns across 9 bases. The CDR3 sequence is 13 residues long. V trimming: 1 base; J trimming: 10 bases; junction bases outside the gene matches: 4. The CDR3 coding sequence is TGTGCCAGCAGTTTAGGGACAGGGGCGAGAGCTTTCTTT. Encoded protein: CASSLGTGARAFF.

The chain employs TRBV11-2 and TRBJ2-6, with a tentative D call TRBD2 (5 bases). The CDR3 is made up of 14 amino acids. The germline V and J ends were trimmed by 2 bases and 5 bases, with 7 bases remaining between them. Germline V CDR1 and CDR2: SGHAT, FQNNGV. CDR3 sequence reads: CASSLQDWANVLTF. The CDR3 bases are TGTGCCAGCAGCTTACAGGACTGGGCCAACGTCCTGACTTTC. The whole variable domain, filled in from reference TRBV11-2 and TRBJ2-6, reads EAGVAQSPRYKIIEKRQSVAFWCNPISGHATLYWYQQILGQGPKLLIQFQNNGVVDDSQLPKDRFSAERLKGVDSTLKIQPAKLEDSAVYLCASSLQDWANVLTFGAGSRLTVL.

The chain combines TRBV15 with TRBJ1-2; the D gene is possibly TRBD1 (6 bases). The CDR3 length is 13 residues. CDR1 is LNHNV and CDR2 is YYDKDF in the germline V gene (reference sequence). Deletions cut 5 bases from V and 6 bases from J, with 13 bases between. The CDR3 loop is CATSPHRGDGYTF. The CDR3 DNA reads as TGTGCCACCAGCCCCCATAGGGGGGATGGCTACACCTTC. The full variable domain, in which reference TRBV15 and TRBJ1-2 provide the parts outside the CDR3, is DAMVIQNPRYQVTQFGKPVTLSCSQTLNHNVMYWYQQKSSQAPKLLFHYYDKDFNNEADTPDNFQSRRPNTSFCFLDIRSPGLGDTAMYLCATSPHRGDGYTFGSGTRLTVV.

The rearrangement joins TRBV28 to TRBJ1-2; D is unresolved. The V gene lost 1 base and the J gene lost 6 bases, with 12 bases spanning the gap. The CDR3 runs to 14 residues. The germline V gene encodes CDR1 MDHEN and CDR2 SYDVKM. The CDR3 region is CASSLYAGLNGYTF. The CDR3 DNA is TGTGCCAGCAGTTTATACGCTGGGCTCAATGGCTACACCTTC.

In its sample, this clone was seen once. V gene TRBV20-1 combines with J gene TRBJ2-1; possible D gene TRBD1, 6 bases. The germline V gene has CDR1 DFQATT and CDR2 SNEGSKA (reference sequence). The CDR3 runs to 11 residues. V was clipped by 6 bases and J by 6 bases, with 9 bases between them. The CDR3 loop is CSAEDSNEQFF. The DNA for the CDR3 is TGCAGTGCGGAGGACAGCAATGAGCAGTTCTTC.

V and J are TRBV18 and TRBJ1-2, with 7 bases lining up with TRBD1. Germline V lookup: CDR1 KGHSH, CDR2 LQKENI. V was pared by 2 bases and J by 4 bases, with 4 bases of the junction left unmatched. This CDR3 has 14 amino acids. The CDR3 sequence is CASSPETGRYGYTF. In DNA, the CDR3 is TGTGCCAGCTCACCAGAGACAGGGCGCTATGGCTACACCTTC.

The gene calls are TRBV19 and TRBJ1-1, with 7 bases identical to TRBD1. Germline V gene sequence: CDR1 LNHDA, CDR2 SQIVND (reference sequence). The CDR3 has 15 amino acids. With 4 bases clipped from V and 1 base from J, the junction kept 6 bases outside the gene matches. CDR3 DNA sequence: TGTGCCAGTAGTACCTCCGAGGGGGCGAACACTGAAGCTTTCTTT. This translates into CASSTSEGANTEAFF.

J is TRBJ1-6 and V is TRBV7-9, with no clear D. The CDR3 loop spans 14 amino acids. The V end lost 1 base, the J end lost 9 bases, and 10 bases lay between the germline ends. Germline loops: CDR1 SEHNR, CDR2 FQNEAQ (reference sequence). CDR3 DNA sequence: TGTGCCAGCAGCTTAGGGTCCGCACGTTCACCCCTCCACTTT. It is translated as CASSLGSARSPLHF.

V and J are TRBV14 and TRBJ2-2, with 10 bases matching TRBD1. CDR3 length equals 16 residues. J was trimmed by 6 bases and V by 2 bases; bases with no gene match: 6. The V gene's germline CDR1 is SGHDN and CDR2 FVKESK. This chain's CDR3 is CASSQPTGGRAGELFF. Here the CDR3 DNA reads TGTGCCAGCAGCCAACCGACAGGGGGCCGAGCCGGGGAGCTGTTTTTT.

This clone was counted a few times. The CDR3 loop reads CASSRDRTYEQYF. The CDR3 DNA reads TGTGCCAGCAGCCGGGACAGAACCTACGAGCAGTACTTC. The chain has TRBV5-4 and TRBJ2-7; the match to TRBD1 covers 7 bases. This CDR3 is built from 13 residues. CDR1 SGHNT and CDR2 YYREEE come from the germline V gene (reference sequence). The J segment lost 2 bases and the V segment lost 4 bases, leaving 3 bases of the junction unmatched. Based on the CDR3 plus reference TRBV5-4 and TRBJ2-7, the full variable domain is ETGVTQSPTHLIKTRGQQVTLRCSSQSGHNTVSWYQQALGQGPQFIFQYYREEENGRGNFPPRFSGLQFPNYSSELNVNALELDDSALYLCASSRDRTYEQYFGPGTRLTVT.

The chain has TRBV12-3 or TRBV12-4 and TRBJ2-2; D remains unclear. With 7 bases removed from V and 2 bases from J, the gap between germline ends came to 8 bases. The CDR3 consists of 13 residues. Written as DNA, the CDR3 is TGTGCCAGCAAGAGAGGAAACACCGGGGAGCTGTTTTTT. Its translation: CASKRGNTGELFF.

The chain recombines TRBV7-2 with TRBJ2-1; D gene ambiguous. Per the germline V gene, CDR1 is SGHTA and CDR2 is FQGNSA. Trimming took 5 bases from V and 0 from J, leaving 11 bases between them. CDR3 length: 15 amino acids. The CDR3 nucleotides read TGTGCCAGCAGCACTACAGTGAGCTCCTACAATGAGCAGTTCTTC. Amino acids: CASSTTVSSYNEQFF.

The chain joins TRBV30 to TRBJ1-3; D is perhaps TRBD1 (6 bases). This CDR3 has 13 amino acids. V was trimmed by 5 bases and J by 4 bases, leaving 12 bases between them. CDR1 and CDR2 (germline): GTSNPN, SVGIG (reference sequence). The CDR3 region has the DNA TGTGCCTGGGCACCAACAGGGGGAAACACCATATATTTT. Protein sequence: CAWAPTGGNTIYF.

This clone was recorded only once. V is TRBV4-2 and J is TRBJ2-5; D not resolved. The CDR3 runs 13 residues. V lost 0 bases and J 4 bases, leaving 6 bases between the germline ends. Looked up from germline, CDR1 is LGHNA and CDR2 is YNFKEQ. CDR3: CASSQEAGETQYF. CDR3 DNA sequence: TGTGCCAGCAGCCAAGAGGCCGGAGAGACCCAGTACTTC.

The rearrangement joins TRBV15 to TRBJ2-6; D may be TRBD1 (6 bases). Between the trimmed V and J ends, which lost 5 bases and 2 bases, there was a span of 10 bases. Germline V gene lookup returns CDR1 LNHNV and CDR2 YYDKDF (reference sequence). The CDR3 has 15 residues. In DNA, the CDR3 is TGTGCCACCAGCCTCGAGGGGGCTGGGGCCAACGTCCTGACTTTC. This encodes CATSLEGAGANVLTF.

In its sample, this clone was seen once. The V call is TRBV7-2, the J call TRBJ2-7; 10 positions agree with TRBD1. The CDR3 covers 15 residues. The germline CDR1 and CDR2 sequences are SGHTA and FQGNSA. After removal of 4 bases from V and 7 bases from J, the junction contained 10 bases not matched to a gene. DNA for the CDR3: TGTGCCAGCAGCTCGGTCCCGACAGGGGGCGATGAGCAGTACTTC. Amino acid sequence: CASSSVPTGGDEQYF.

V gene TRBV25-1 combines with J gene TRBJ1-5; D is undetermined. Germline values: CDR1 MGHDK, CDR2 SYGVNS. CDR3 size: 13 residues. Between the trimmed V and J ends, which lost 5 bases and 1 base, there was a span of 6 bases. The DNA of the CDR3 is TGTGCCAGCAGTTCTGGGAGCAATCAGCCCCAGCATTTT. Translating it yields CASSSGSNQPQHF.

The CDR3 is CASSLRSGSRGHGYTF. The CDR3 DNA is TGTGCCAGCTCATTACGCTCCGGGAGCAGGGGGCATGGCTACACCTTC. The V call is TRBV18, the J call TRBJ1-2; 8 nucleotides line up with TRBD1. Germline assignment: CDR1 KGHSH and CDR2 LQKENI. With V trimmed by 5 bases and J by 6 bases, 14 bases remained unmatched. The CDR3 is 16 residues long.

This CDR3 reads CASSGAGTNTEAFF. CDR3 coding DNA: TGTGCCAGCAGCGGGGCCGGGACGAACACTGAAGCTTTCTTT. V usage is TRBV7-3 and J usage is TRBJ1-1, with D perhaps matching TRBD1 (5 bases). There are 14 residues in the CDR3. V was cut by 5 bases and J by 1 base, with 11 bases left in between. Germline V lookup: CDR1 SGHTA, CDR2 FQGTGA.

V is TRBV3-1 (or the pseudogene TRBV3-2) and J is TRBJ2-7; D gene uncertain. Germline V gives CDR1 LGHDT, CDR2 YNNKEL (reference sequence). This CDR3 is built from 14 residues. V lost 3 bases to trimming and J lost 5 bases, with 14 bases between them. The CDR3 protein is CASSHWRGANEQYF. Here the CDR3 DNA reads TGTGCCAGCAGCCATTGGCGCGGAGCCAACGAGCAGTACTTC.

The V call is TRBV19, the J call TRBJ2-1; 8 bases match TRBD2. Trimming took 3 bases from V and 15 from J; bases not matched to a gene: 13. CDR3 length: 14 amino acids. Germline V gene data show CDR1 as LNHDA and CDR2 as SQIVND (reference sequence). CDR3 DNA sequence: TGTGCCAGTAGTATTGTTCAGGCGGGAGGCGGGGCGTTCTTC. Its protein product is CASSIVQAGGGAFF.

V and J are TRBV7-9 and TRBJ1-1, with no clear D. The CDR3 extends over 13 amino acids. Germline CDR1 reads SEHNR; CDR2 reads FQNEAQ (reference sequence). The V end lost 7 bases, the J end lost 3 bases, and 12 bases lay between the germline ends. DNA of the CDR3: TGTGCCAGCAACGGATTCCCGGACACTGAAGCTTTCTTT. Amino acids: CASNGFPDTEAFF.

This clone has a single count. This chain joins TRBV27 and TRBJ2-7, with a possible D match to TRBD2 (7 bases). CDR3 length equals 12 residues. The germline CDR1 and CDR2 sequences are MNHEY and SMNVEV (reference sequence). The V end was cut by 7 bases, the J end by 6 bases, with 13 bases between. The CDR3 nucleotides are TGTGCCAGCAACAGGAGGGGGGGCGAGCAGTACTTC. Translated, it gives CASNRRGGEQYF.

This sequence joins TRBV4-3 and TRBJ2-1; D gene uncertain. CDR1 is LGHNA and CDR2 is YSLEER in the germline V gene. V lost 2 bases, J lost 5 bases, and 16 bases lay in between. There are 16 residues in the CDR3. The CDR3 coding sequence is TGCGCCAGCAGCCAATCACGATGGGAAGGAGACAATGAGCAGTTCTTC. This codes for CASSQSRWEGDNEQFF.